This T cell receptor beta chain appears in the sequencing data of a study of CD8+ T cells in alopecia areata. Study background: Tofacitinib ran 6 to 18 months, followed by 6 months off drug.

This clone was counted a few times. Antigen unknown. Extraction of RNA preceded its reverse transcription into cDNA, which served as the sequencing template. Clones were read by immunoSEQ multiplex PCR, and TCRdb kept only the in-frame ones, dropping some. The sample has about 70,000 clones; 25% to 35% are singletons. The treatment here: oral pan-JAK inhibitor, 5-10 mg twice daily. Study findings and constraints: In blood and scalp, many expanded lesional clones persisted during tofacitinib. Only one nonresponder was present, which leaves the link between baseline CD8+ expansion and response uncertain.

V shed 0 bases and J 6 bases; nucleotides not matched to a gene: 8. The CDR3 contains 15 residues. CDR1 SQVTM and CDR2 ANQGSEA come from the germline V gene. The sample in question was CD8+ T cells sorted from blood, obtained at week 4, from a patient treated with tofacitinib. The TCR was taken from a human donor with alopecia areata. The chain has TRBV29-1 and TRBJ2-4; 7 bases map to TRBD1. The CDR3 coding sequence is TGCAGCGTTGAAGATGGACAGGAAAGGAGAAACATTCAGTACTTC. It codes for CSVEDGQERRNIQYF.